This T cell receptor (beta chain) comes out of a study of Graves' ophthalmopathy and Graves' hyperthyroidism. Study-wide points: A majority of expanded thyroid clonotypes exceeding 0.001 frequency were likewise present in blood.

This clonotype was detected ten times or more. What it recognizes is unknown. V shed 4 bases and J shed 1 base, with 4 bases lying between them. This CDR3 spans 12 amino acids. Under 3 months in duration, the ophthalmopathy in affected donors had moderate-to-severe activity, CAS ≥3 and NOSPECS ≥4. Physicians reached a diagnosis by relying on clinical symptoms, serum thyroxine, TRAb, thyroid ultrasound and orbital computed tomography. The sequenced template was RNA, covering the TCR beta CDR3 region. First-round RT-PCR with HTBI primers preceded a second-round multiplex PCR. TCRdb itself ran the multiplex PCR reads through MiXCR, one entry per CDR3 protein. The sample has around 400,000 distinct CDR3 sequences, about 18% seen once; the top ten hold about 1.4%.

The rearrangement uses TRBV12-3 or TRBV12-4 and TRBJ1-1; no clear D. The specimen was peripheral blood. The clonotype comes from a woman aged 18-29 years with Graves' ophthalmopathy. As DNA, the CDR3 is TGTGCCAGCAGTTGGGGGAACACTGAAGCTTTCTTT. Protein sequence: CASSWGNTEAFF.